This T cell receptor beta chain was recorded in a study of blood T cell repertoires in COVID-19. Study details: T cells, B-cell-depleted T cells, or PBMCs supplied cDNA or gDNA.

Original processing methods: Reference gene primer amplification in the assay estimated nucleated cell counts. Sequencing was performed with immunoSEQ multiplex PCR; in TCRdb, only in-frame clones are kept and a portion is missing. V and J calls and clone size follow that table, whereas D and trimming were derived from the DNA. The sample consists of about 280,000 clones, roughly 89% of them appearing once. CDR1 LNHDA and CDR2 SQIVND come from the germline V gene (reference sequence). V was pared by 3 bases and J by 8 bases, with 13 bases between. The CDR3 extends over 13 amino acids. The Seattle patients, enrolled during active infection, were followed longitudinally.

The chain employs TRBV19 and TRBJ1-2; maybe TRBD1 (6 bases). The clonotype originates from a woman younger than 45 with COVID-19, enrolled during active disease. Sequencing was done on a sample of peripheral blood. The CDR3 bases are TGTGCCAGTAGTATCCCCCCTCAGGGGGGCTACACCTTC. Protein: CASSIPPQGGYTF.